These 22 T cell receptor beta chains came from one sample sequenced in a study of identical twins (dated by TCRdb to about 2016). Receptor amplification or capture employed 5' RACE. The listed sequencing device is Illumina HiSeq 2000. TCRdb trimmed public reads at Q25 via fastp, called clones via MiXCR and kept in-frame beta chains. Under each unique CDR3 protein, matching rows form one entry showing the most common genes and DNA. This sample holds under 250,000 distinct CDR3 sequences; around 9.6% were observed only once. 5% to 6.5% of the sample comes from the top ten. Specimen: memory (CD45RO+) T cells sorted from blood. According to the study, the label for this sample's cell subset or site signals: CD45RO+ enriched T cells. These receptors were obtained from a woman between 18 and 29 years old in good health.

The chain joins TRBV2 to TRBJ1-1, with a tentative D call TRBD1 (5 bases). Germline values: CDR1 SNHLY, CDR2 FYNNEI. The germline V and J ends were trimmed by 4 bases and 0 bases, with 9 bases remaining between them. The CDR3 consists of 14 residues. CDR3 in DNA: TGTGCCAGCAGTGGACAGTTAATGAACACTGAAGCTTTCTTT. It translates to CASSGQLMNTEAFF.

The rearrangement links TRBV5-1 to TRBJ2-1; D is unresolved. V dropped 5 bases and J dropped 4 bases, with 7 bases sitting between them. CDR3 length equals 12 residues. Germline V gives CDR1 SGHRS, CDR2 YFSETQ. Here the CDR3 DNA reads TGCGCCAGCAGAAGAGAGTACAATGAGCAGTTCTTC. Protein: CASRREYNEQFF.

The genes are TRBV11-3 and TRBJ2-1; 10 bases line up with TRBD2. The CDR3 loop spans 17 amino acids. The ends lost 1 base at V and 9 bases at J; junction bases unmatched: 12. CDR1 and CDR2 (germline): SGHNT, YENEEA. CDR3 sequence (DNA): TGTGCCAGCAGCTTAGGGGTAGCGGGGGGTTCCTATGGTGAGCAGTTCTTC. This translates into CASSLGVAGGSYGEQFF.

This clonotype was seen repeatedly, ten times or more. This rearrangement joins TRBV20-1 to TRBJ2-3; a weak D match, TRBD1 (6 bases). V lost 3 bases, J lost 6 bases, and 13 bases lay in between. This CDR3 has 13 residues. Germline V lookup: CDR1 DFQATT, CDR2 SNEGSKA (reference sequence). CDR3 sequence: CSARFRGRDTQYF. CDR3 DNA: TGCAGTGCTAGGTTCAGGGGCCGCGATACGCAGTATTTT.

The rearrangement uses TRBV12-3 or TRBV12-4 and TRBJ2-1; a weak D match, TRBD1 (6 bases). This CDR3 region has 12 residues. Trimming stripped 4 bases from V and 9 bases from J, with 10 bases between. The CDR3 spells CASSWTDGEQFF. As DNA, the CDR3 is TGTGCCAGCAGTTGGACAGATGGTGAGCAGTTCTTC.

This clonotype appeared many times. The chain links TRBV24-1 to TRBJ2-7; no definite D call. V was clipped by 2 bases and J by 5 bases, with 6 bases between them. The CDR3 has 12 residues. Germline V gene sequence: CDR1 KGHDR, CDR2 SFDVKD. CDR3 loop: CATSDSKNEQYF. The CDR3 DNA reads as TGTGCCACCAGTGATTCCAAGAACGAGCAGTACTTC.

This clonotype appeared a few times. The chain uses TRBV2 and TRBJ2-3; 11 nucleotides agree with TRBD2. Unmatched junction bases numbered 3, after V lost 8 bases and J lost 2 bases. This CDR3 spans 14 amino acids. From germline, CDR1 is SNHLY and CDR2 FYNNEI. CDR3 sequence reads: CASALAGVTDTQYF. CDR3 DNA: TGTGCCAGCGCACTAGCGGGGGTCACAGATACGCAGTATTTT. The full variable domain, its missing parts supplied by reference TRBV2 and TRBJ2-3, is EPEVTQTPSHQVTQMGQEVILRCVPISNHLYFYWYRQILGQKVEFLVSFYNNEISEKSEIFDDQFSVERPDGSNFTLKIRSTKLEDSAMYFCASALAGVTDTQYFGPGTRLTVL.

This clonotype was counted only a few times. The chain couples TRBV7-8 to TRBJ1-1, with 8 nucleotides matching TRBD1. The J segment lost 11 bases and the V segment lost 1 base, leaving 3 bases of the junction unmatched. Germline-derived CDR1 and CDR2 are SGHVS and FQNEAQ. The length of the CDR3 is 12 residues. The CDR3 sequence is CASSLERQGAFF. In DNA, the CDR3 is TGTGCCAGCAGCTTAGAAAGACAGGGGGCTTTCTTT.

This clonotype has more than one count but fewer than ten. CDR3 protein: CASSLLSGGYTF. The CDR3 DNA reads as TGTGCCAGCAGCTTACTGTCGGGGGGCTACACCTTC. The chain links TRBV11-3 to TRBJ1-2; D ambiguous. V dropped 2 bases and J dropped 8 bases, with 9 bases sitting between them. The germline CDR1 and CDR2 sequences are SGHNT and YENEEA. The CDR3 spans 12 residues.

The chain joins TRBV6-2 or TRBV6-3 to TRBJ2-4; D might be TRBD2 (6 bases). Germline V CDR1 and CDR2: MNHEY, SVGEGT. Trimming took 6 bases from V and 12 from J, leaving 12 bases between them. This CDR3 is built from 11 residues. As DNA, the CDR3 is TGTGCCAGCAGCTGGAGGGCGGATCAGTACTTC. It encodes CASSWRADQYF.

The J gene is TRBJ2-1, the V gene TRBV20-1; D possibly matches TRBD1 or TRBD2 (7 bases each). Germline assignment: CDR1 DFQATT and CDR2 SNEGSKA (reference sequence). The CDR3 runs 13 residues. Trimming shortened V by 5 bases and J by 9 bases, and 17 bases separated the two germline ends. CDR3 residues: CSASGGGLSEQFF. The CDR3 DNA is TGCAGTGCTTCAGGGGGAGGGCTAAGTGAGCAGTTCTTC.

Many counts were recorded for this clonotype. The rearrangement uses TRBV7-2 and TRBJ1-1, with D possibly being TRBD1 (6 bases). This CDR3 spans 13 amino acids. CDR1 is SGHTA and CDR2 is FQGNSA in the germline V gene. V was cut by 5 bases and J by 1 base, with 8 bases left in between. The CDR3 spells CASSPQGNTEAFF. The CDR3 DNA reads as TGTGCCAGCAGCCCACAGGGGAACACTGAAGCTTTCTTT.

This clonotype was counted a few times. The rearrangement joins TRBV3-1 to TRBJ2-3; perhaps D is TRBD1 or TRBD2 (5 bases each). Trimming removed 1 base at V and 5 bases at J, with 13 bases between. The V gene's germline CDR1 is LGHDT and CDR2 YNNKEL (reference sequence). The CDR3 contains 15 residues. This CDR3 is CASSQVGALGDTQYF. The DNA for the CDR3 is TGTGCCAGCAGCCAAGTCGGGGCTCTCGGAGATACGCAGTATTTT.

This clonotype was seen a handful of times. For the CDR3, the DNA is TGCAGCGTTTCTATGGGGTGGGCTCGGGGGAAGATGTACGGCTACACCTTC. Residues: CSVSMGWARGKMYGYTF. V usage is TRBV29-1 and J usage is TRBJ1-2, with a possible D match to TRBD1 (5 bases). The CDR3 spans 17 residues. The V and J ends lost 5 bases and 8 bases respectively, with 30 bases between them. Per germline, CDR1 SQVTM and CDR2 ANQGSEA.

This clonotype was picked up many times. V usage is TRBV7-9 and J usage is TRBJ2-1; 12 positions agree with TRBD2. V lost 4 bases and J lost 5; bases outside the gene matches: 3. The CDR3 has 15 amino acids. Germline V lookup: CDR1 SEHNR, CDR2 FQNEAQ (reference sequence). The chain's CDR3 is CASSSTSGGNNEQFF. The CDR3 coding sequence is TGTGCCAGCAGCTCCACTAGCGGGGGGAACAATGAGCAGTTCTTC.

This clonotype was seen only a few times. The chain links TRBV25-1 to TRBJ2-7; TRBD2 might be the D (5 bases). CDR1 and CDR2 from the germline V gene are MGHDK and SYGVNS. Between the trimmed V and J ends, which lost 3 bases and 5 bases, there was a span of 20 bases. The CDR3 covers 16 residues. The CDR3 loop reads CASSDNGPAGGHEQYF. The CDR3 nucleotides are TGTGCCAGCAGTGATAACGGGCCAGCCGGAGGCCACGAGCAGTACTTC.

In its sample, this clonotype was seen many times. The chain couples TRBV6-1 to TRBJ2-3; 9 nucleotides match TRBD1. Per the germline V gene, CDR1 is MNHNS and CDR2 is SASEGT. J gave up 7 bases and V 6 bases, and 5 bases lay outside the gene matches. This CDR3 has 13 residues. The CDR3, as DNA: TGTGCCAGCAGCCGGACAGGGGCAAATACGCAGTATTTT. This encodes CASSRTGANTQYF.

This clonotype was observed at least ten times. This sequence joins TRBV2 and TRBJ2-7; D tentatively fits TRBD1 or TRBD2 (5 bases each). The CDR3 consists of 14 residues. Germline V CDR1 and CDR2: SNHLY, FYNNEI. V was shortened by 3 bases and J by 3 bases, with 12 bases between the two germline ends. The DNA of the CDR3 is TGTGCCAGCAGTGACCAGGGCCGGGACTACGAGCAGTACTTC. It specifies CASSDQGRDYEQYF.

The chain joins TRBV6-5 to TRBJ1-5; D perhaps matches TRBD1 (6 bases). From germline, CDR1 is MNHEY and CDR2 SVGAGI. The CDR3 length is 13 residues. Trimming left V 2 bases short and J 6 bases short, with 8 bases between. The CDR3 region is CASSYGGLQPQHF. CDR3 sequence (DNA): TGTGCCAGCAGTTACGGGGGGCTTCAGCCCCAGCATTTT.

The rearrangement links TRBV3-1 to TRBJ1-1; a possible D gene is TRBD1 (6 bases). The V end lost 1 base, the J end lost 7 bases, and 10 bases lay between the germline ends. The CDR3 sequence is 13 residues long. The germline gives CDR1 LGHDT, CDR2 YNNKEL (reference sequence). The CDR3 nucleotides read TGTGCCAGCAGCCAAGGGACCAGGGGTGAAGCTTTCTTT. It is translated as CASSQGTRGEAFF.

This clonotype was picked up a small number of times. The rearrangement joins TRBV3-1 to TRBJ2-3; 11 bases match TRBD2. Germline CDR1 is LGHDT and CDR2 is YNNKEL (reference sequence). After removal of 4 bases from V and 9 bases from J, the junction contained 12 bases not matched to a gene. This CDR3 region has 16 residues. This CDR3 reads CASSLTSGALRGTQYF. CDR3 in DNA: TGTGCCAGCAGCCTGACTAGCGGGGCCCTCCGGGGGACGCAGTATTTT.

This clonotype was detected a few times. In DNA form, the CDR3 reads TGTGCCAGCAGCAAGACAGGAGCGAACACTGAAGCTTTCTTT. This encodes CASSKTGANTEAFF. The chain couples TRBV7-9 to TRBJ1-1, with D possibly TRBD1 on 6 matching bases. CDR3 length equals 14 residues. The germline CDR1 and CDR2 sequences are SEHNR and FQNEAQ (reference sequence). Trimming cost V 5 bases and J 1 base, with 11 bases left between them.